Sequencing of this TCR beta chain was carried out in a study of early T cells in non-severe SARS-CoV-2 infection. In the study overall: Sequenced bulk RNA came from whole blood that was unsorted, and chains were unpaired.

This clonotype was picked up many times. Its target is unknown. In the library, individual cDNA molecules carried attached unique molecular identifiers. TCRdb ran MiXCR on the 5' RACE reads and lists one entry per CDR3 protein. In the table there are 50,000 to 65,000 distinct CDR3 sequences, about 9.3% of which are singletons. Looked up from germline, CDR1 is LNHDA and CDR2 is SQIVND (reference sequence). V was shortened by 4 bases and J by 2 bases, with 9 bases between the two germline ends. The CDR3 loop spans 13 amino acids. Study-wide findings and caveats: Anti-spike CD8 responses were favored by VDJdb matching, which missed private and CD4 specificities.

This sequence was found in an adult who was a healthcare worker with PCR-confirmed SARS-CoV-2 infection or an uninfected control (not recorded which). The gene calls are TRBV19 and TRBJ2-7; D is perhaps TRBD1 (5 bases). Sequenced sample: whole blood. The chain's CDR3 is CASSKQDTYEQYF. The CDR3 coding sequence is TGTGCCAGTAGTAAACAGGATACCTACGAGCAGTACTTC.